These T cell receptor beta chains were read from a single sample in a study of T cell responses to AZD1222 COVID-19 vaccine. Repertoires were generated with immunoSEQ multiplex PCR, while TCRdb's copy carries only in-frame clones and drops some. The table has around 50,000 clones, around 80% seen once. Sequencing used peripheral blood, obtained on day 0 of AZD1222 vaccination. These receptors all stem from an adult in good health. The CDR3 runs from the conserved cysteine through the conserved F or W. A D gene is named only where the DNA matches it firmly. Rows may omit the clone size; those that give it use once, few, many or a size class.

TRBJ1-4,-,-,TRBV29-1,TGCAGCGCCGGAGGGGGAAATGAAAAACTGTTTTTT,CSAGGGNEKLFF
TRBJ1-3,few,TRBD1,TRBV5-6,TGTGCCAGCAGCACTGGGACAGGGGCTGGAAACACCATATATTTT,CASSTGTGAGNTIYF
TRBJ1-5,-,-,TRBV27,TGTGCCAGAGGGGGGGGCAATCAGCCCCAGCATTTT,CARGGGNQPQHF
TRBJ2-2,-,-,TRBV7-9,TGTGCCAGCAGTCCAAAAGGGACCTTTAGCGGGGAGCTGTTTTTT,CASSPKGTFSGELFF
TRBJ1-1,-,-,TRBV5-1,TGCGCCAGCAGCCTCGACTTACGGAACACTGAAGCTTTCTTT,CASSLDLRNTEAFF
TRBJ1-5,-,TRBD1,TRBV24-1,TGTGCCACCAGTGGTACAGGGGGCAATCAGCCCCAGCATTTT,CATSGTGGNQPQHF
TRBJ2-7,-,-,TRBV5-1,TGCGCCAGCAGCTTGGTGTCGATTACCGACGAGCAGTACTTC,CASSLVSITDEQYF
TRBJ2-7,-,-,TRBV2,TGTGCCAGCAGTGAAGCCCTTACCTTAAATTTGAGACAGTACTTC,CASSEALTLNLRQYF
TRBJ2-7,-,-,TRBV6-6,TGTGCCAGCAGTTACTCAGGGACTCTTTACGAGCAGTACTTC,CASSYSGTLYEQYF
TRBJ1-5,once,-,TRBV5-1,TGCGCCAGCAGCTTGGACGGATATAGCAATCAGCCCCAGCATTTT,CASSLDGYSNQPQHF
TRBJ1-2,once,TRBD1,TRBV6-2/TRBV6-3,TGTGCCAGCAGTCCGTTGGGACAGGGGAACTATGGCTACACCTTC,CASSPLGQGNYGYTF
TRBJ2-7,once,-,TRBV7-9,TGTGCCAGCGCCTCTTGGGACTACGAGCAGTACTTC,CASASWDYEQYF
TRBJ1-1,-,-,TRBV21-1,TGTGCCAGCAGCAAAGGGAGGGGGCTAAAGAACACTGAAGCTTTCTTT,CASSKGRGLKNTEAFF
TRBJ1-1,once,TRBD1,TRBV27,TGTGCCAGCTCCAGACAGGGAATGGGGTGGGCTGAAGCTTTCTTT,CASSRQGMGWAEAFF
TRBJ1-2,-,-,TRBV29-1,TGCAGCGCAAAGAAGACAGACCTTTATGGCTACACCTTC,CSAKKTDLYGYTF
TRBJ1-3,-,-,TRBV3-1/TRBV3-2,TGTGCCAGCGGAACGGGGGGGCCTGGAAACACCATATATTTT,CASGTGGPGNTIYF
TRBJ1-2,-,TRBD1,TRBV30,TGTGCCTGGGGGACAGGGCTTTCCTATGGCTACACCTTC,CAWGTGLSYGYTF
TRBJ2-1,-,-,TRBV18,TGTGCCAGCTCACCACTAGCGAACTCCTACAATGAGCAGTTCTTC,CASSPLANSYNEQFF
TRBJ1-2,-,-,TRBV27,TGTGCCAGCAGCCGGGGAGGCGGTTGGGTAAACACCTTC,CASSRGGGWVNTF
TRBJ1-1,-,-,TRBV5-5,TGTGCCAGCAGCTTGGGGGTCTTGAACACTGAAGCTTTCTTT,CASSLGVLNTEAFF
TRBJ2-1,-,TRBD2,TRBV19,TGTGCCAGTAGTCCTAGAACTAGGCGCAGGGGGTTAGCGGGAGCCCCCAATGAGCAGTTCTTC,CASSPRTRRRGLAGAPNEQFF
TRBJ2-1,-,TRBD1,TRBV18,TGTGCCAGCTCACCTCTAAGGGACAGGGTTTTTGGCGGGAGCTACAATGAGCAGTTCTTC,CASSPLRDRVFGGSYNEQFF
TRBJ1-2,-,-,TRBV6-1,TGTGCCAGCAGTGATGGGGGCAATGGCTACACCTTC,CASSDGGNGYTF
TRBJ1-4,-,TRBD1,TRBV19,TGTGCCAGTACCCGGGGACAGGGCGCTAATGAAAAACTGTTTTTT,CASTRGQGANEKLFF
TRBJ1-5,-,-,TRBV5-8,TGTGCCAGCAGCTTGGTGGGCGGGACCCATCAGCCCCAGCATTTT,CASSLVGGTHQPQHF
TRBJ2-5,-,-,TRBV7-9,TGTGCCAGCAGCCCACCCCCCCCCAACCAAGAGACCCAGTACTTC,CASSPPPPNQETQYF
TRBJ1-1,-,TRBD1,TRBV28,TGTGCCAGCAGTTTTCAGGGGGCGCGTGACACTGAAGCTTTCTTT,CASSFQGARDTEAFF
TRBJ2-6,-,-,TRBV2,TGTGCCAGCAGTGTTGGGGCCAACGTCCTGACTTTC,CASSVGANVLTF
TRBJ1-1,-,-,TRBV4-2,TGTGCCAGCAGCCAATTCAGGGGTTTACGATCTGAAGCTTTCTTT,CASSQFRGLRSEAFF
TRBJ1-2,-,-,TRBV5-1,TGCGCCAGCAGCCTCGACAGCCCATATGGCTACACCTTC,CASSLDSPYGYTF
TRBJ1-5,-,-,TRBV12-3/TRBV12-4,TGTGCCAGCAGTTTAGTGTCAGGGCAGCCCCAGCATTTT,CASSLVSGQPQHF
TRBJ1-3,-,TRBD1,TRBV5-6,TGTGCCAGCAGCTTGAGGGACAGGGGGCGAACCTCTGGAAACACCATATATTTT,CASSLRDRGRTSGNTIYF
TRBJ1-2,few,-,TRBV5-1,TGCGCCACCACGGAGGACAGTCTTAACTATGGCTACACCTTC,CATTEDSLNYGYTF
TRBJ1-4,-,-,TRBV6-5,TGTGCCAGCAGGGATCAGGGGACGAGTGAAAAACTGTTTTTT,CASRDQGTSEKLFF
TRBJ2-7,-,TRBD2,TRBV19,TGTGCCAGTAGTTCACGGACTAGCGGATTACCCTACGAGCAGTACTTC,CASSSRTSGLPYEQYF
TRBJ1-2,-,-,TRBV19,TGTGCCAGTAGTATACCGGCGGGCGGAAAGGATGGCTACACCTTC,CASSIPAGGKDGYTF
TRBJ1-1,few,-,TRBV27,TGTGCCACTAGGGGGGTTTGGGACACTGAAGCTTTCTTT,CATRGVWDTEAFF
TRBJ2-7,-,-,TRBV10-3,TGTGCCATCAGCGCACAGGGTGGCGGCGAGCAGTACTTC,CAISAQGGGEQYF
TRBJ1-2,few,TRBD1,TRBV29-1,TGCAGCGTTGAAGAATTGGACAGGGGGCAAGGCTACACCTTC,CSVEELDRGQGYTF
TRBJ1-6,-,-,TRBV9,TGTGCCAGCAGCGTAACAGGAAATTCACCCCTCCACTTT,CASSVTGNSPLHF
TRBJ1-6,-,-,TRBV9,TGTGCCAGCAGCGCCCAATCAAATTCACCCCTCCACTTT,CASSAQSNSPLHF
TRBJ2-7,once,-,TRBV6-5,TGTGCCAGCAGCCACCCCAACAGGGGACTCTACGAGCAGTACTTC,CASSHPNRGLYEQYF
TRBJ2-7,-,-,TRBV5-8,TGTGCCAGCAGCTTGGGAGGGGATGTCAACGAGCAGTACTTC,CASSLGGDVNEQYF